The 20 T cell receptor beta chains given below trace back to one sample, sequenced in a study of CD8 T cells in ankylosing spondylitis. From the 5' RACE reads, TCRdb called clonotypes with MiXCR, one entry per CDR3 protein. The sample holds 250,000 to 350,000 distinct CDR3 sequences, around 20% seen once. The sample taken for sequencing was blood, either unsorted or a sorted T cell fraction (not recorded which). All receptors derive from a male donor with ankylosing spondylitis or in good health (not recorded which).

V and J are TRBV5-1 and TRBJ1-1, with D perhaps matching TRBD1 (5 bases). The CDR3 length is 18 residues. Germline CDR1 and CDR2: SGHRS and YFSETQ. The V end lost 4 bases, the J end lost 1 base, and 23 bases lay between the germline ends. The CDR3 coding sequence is TGCGCCAGCAGCATAAACCTTAATCCGGGGCGCGGGAACACTGAAGCTTTCTTT. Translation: CASSINLNPGRGNTEAFF.

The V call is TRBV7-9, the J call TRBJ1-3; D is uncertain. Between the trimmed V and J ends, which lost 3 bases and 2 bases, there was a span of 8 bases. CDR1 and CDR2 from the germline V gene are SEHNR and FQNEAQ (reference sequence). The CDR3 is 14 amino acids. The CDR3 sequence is CASSFGEAGNTIYF. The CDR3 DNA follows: TGTGCCAGCAGCTTTGGGGAGGCTGGAAACACCATATATTTT.

The CDR3 protein is CAWSQQGPLEQYV. The CDR3 nucleotides are TGTGCCTGGAGCCAACAGGGACCTCTTGAGCAGTACGTC. The V and J genes are TRBV30 and TRBJ2-7; the D gene is possibly TRBD1 (6 bases). The CDR3 spans 13 residues. In germline, CDR1 is GTSNPN, CDR2 SVGIG (reference sequence). With 3 bases removed from V and 7 bases from J, the gap between germline ends came to 16 bases.

The CDR3 here is CASSDSLNEQFF. CDR3 in DNA: TGTGCCAGCAGCGACTCCTTGAATGAGCAGTTCTTC. The V gene is TRBV3-1, the J gene TRBJ2-1; D not certain. The CDR3 is 12 residues long. V lost 5 bases and J 7 bases, leaving 9 bases between the germline ends. The germline gives CDR1 LGHDT, CDR2 YNNKEL (reference sequence).

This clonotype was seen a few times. CDR3 coding DNA: TGTGCCAGCAGCACTGGGAACTCCAATGAGCAGTTCTTC. Encoded protein: CASSTGNSNEQFF. V usage is TRBV11-2 and J usage is TRBJ2-1; D is unclear. Germline values: CDR1 SGHAT, CDR2 FQNNGV. Deletions cut 5 bases from V and 6 bases from J, with 11 bases between. The CDR3 is 13 residues long.

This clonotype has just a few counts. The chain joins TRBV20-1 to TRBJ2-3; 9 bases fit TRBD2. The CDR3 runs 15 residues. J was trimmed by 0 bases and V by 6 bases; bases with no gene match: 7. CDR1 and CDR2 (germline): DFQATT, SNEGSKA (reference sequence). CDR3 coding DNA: TGCAGTGCCGGTGGACTAGCGCATAGCACAGATACGCAGTATTTT. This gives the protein CSAGGLAHSTDTQYF.

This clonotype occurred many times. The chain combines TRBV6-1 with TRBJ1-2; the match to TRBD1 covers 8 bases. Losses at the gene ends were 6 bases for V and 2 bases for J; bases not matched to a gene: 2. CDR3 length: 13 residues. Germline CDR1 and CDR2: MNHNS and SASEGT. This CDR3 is CASRRQGNYGYTF. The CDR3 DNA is TGTGCCAGCAGGCGACAGGGGAACTATGGCTACACCTTC.

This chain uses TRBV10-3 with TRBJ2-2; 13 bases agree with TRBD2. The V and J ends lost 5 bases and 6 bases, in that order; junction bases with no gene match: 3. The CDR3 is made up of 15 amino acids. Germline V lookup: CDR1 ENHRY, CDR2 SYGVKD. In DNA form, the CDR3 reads TGTGCCATCAGTCCAGGACTAGCGGGAGCCGGGGAGCTGTTTTTT. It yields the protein CAISPGLAGAGELFF.

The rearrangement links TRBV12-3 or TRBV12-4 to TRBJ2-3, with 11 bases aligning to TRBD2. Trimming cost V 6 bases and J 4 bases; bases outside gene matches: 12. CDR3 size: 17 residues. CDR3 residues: CASRTLGTSGSSDTQYF. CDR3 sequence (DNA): TGTGCCAGCAGAACTCTCGGGACTAGCGGCAGCTCAGATACGCAGTATTTT.

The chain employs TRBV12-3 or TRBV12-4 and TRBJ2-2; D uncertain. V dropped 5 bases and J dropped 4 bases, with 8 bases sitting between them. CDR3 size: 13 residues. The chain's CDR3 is CASSPLGTGELFF. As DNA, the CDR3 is TGTGCCAGCAGTCCCCTGGGCACCGGGGAGCTGTTTTTT.

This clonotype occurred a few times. DNA of the CDR3: TGTGCCAGCAGTCGGGGACAAAACCAAGAGACCCAGTACTTC. It translates to CASSRGQNQETQYF. The chain uses TRBV6-1 and TRBJ2-5, with a tentative D call TRBD1 (6 bases). The CDR3 extends over 14 amino acids. Germline CDR1 and CDR2: MNHNS and SASEGT. Trimming removed 5 bases at V and 0 bases at J, with 10 bases between.

The CDR3 sequence is CSASARLGYNEQFF. Here the CDR3 DNA reads TGCAGTGCTAGTGCCCGGTTAGGGTACAATGAGCAGTTCTTC. The genes are TRBV20-1 and TRBJ2-1; D is ambiguous. The CDR3 contains 14 residues. Trimming left V 3 bases short and J 4 bases short, with 13 bases between. Germline-derived CDR1 and CDR2 are DFQATT and SNEGSKA (reference sequence).

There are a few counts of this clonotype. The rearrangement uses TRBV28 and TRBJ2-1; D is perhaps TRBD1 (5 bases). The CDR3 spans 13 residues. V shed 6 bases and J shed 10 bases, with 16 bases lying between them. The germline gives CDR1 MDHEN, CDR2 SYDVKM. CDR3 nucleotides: TGTGCCAGCAGCCTTAACAGGATTCAGGAGCAGTTCTTC. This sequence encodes CASSLNRIQEQFF.

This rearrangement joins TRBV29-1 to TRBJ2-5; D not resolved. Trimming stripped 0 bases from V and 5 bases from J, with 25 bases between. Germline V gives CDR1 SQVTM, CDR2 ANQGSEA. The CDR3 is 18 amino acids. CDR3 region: CSVEDSQATDEPTETQYF. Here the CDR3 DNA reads TGCAGCGTTGAAGATTCTCAAGCAACAGATGAGCCCACCGAGACCCAGTACTTC.

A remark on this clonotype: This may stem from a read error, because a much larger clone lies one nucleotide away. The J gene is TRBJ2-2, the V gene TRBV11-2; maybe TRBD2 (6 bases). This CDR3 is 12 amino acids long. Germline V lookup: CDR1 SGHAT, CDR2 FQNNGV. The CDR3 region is CVSSSGTGELFF. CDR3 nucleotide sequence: TGTGTCAGCAGTAGCGGCACCGGGGAGCTGTTTTTT.

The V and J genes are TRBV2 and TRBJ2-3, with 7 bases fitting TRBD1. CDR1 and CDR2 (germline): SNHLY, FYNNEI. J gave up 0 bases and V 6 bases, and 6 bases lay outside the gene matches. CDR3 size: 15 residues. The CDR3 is CASRLTGISTDTQYF. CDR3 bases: TGTGCCAGCAGACTGACAGGGATAAGCACAGATACGCAGTATTTT.

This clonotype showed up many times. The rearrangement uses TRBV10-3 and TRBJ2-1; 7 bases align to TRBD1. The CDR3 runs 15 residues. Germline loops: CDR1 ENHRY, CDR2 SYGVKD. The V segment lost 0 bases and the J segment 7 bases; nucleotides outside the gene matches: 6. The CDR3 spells CAISESGRGRNEQFF. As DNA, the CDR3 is TGTGCCATCAGTGAGTCTGGCAGGGGGAGAAATGAGCAGTTCTTC.

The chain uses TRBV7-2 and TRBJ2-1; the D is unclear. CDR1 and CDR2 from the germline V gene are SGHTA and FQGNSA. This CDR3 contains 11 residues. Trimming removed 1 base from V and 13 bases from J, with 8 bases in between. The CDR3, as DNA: TGTGCCAGCAGCTTAGGAGGTCCACAGTTCTTC. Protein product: CASSLGGPQFF.

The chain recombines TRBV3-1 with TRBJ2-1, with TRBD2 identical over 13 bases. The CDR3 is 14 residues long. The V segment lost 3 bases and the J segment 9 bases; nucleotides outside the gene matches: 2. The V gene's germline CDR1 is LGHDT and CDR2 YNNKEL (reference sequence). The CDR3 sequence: CASSQTSGRFEQFF. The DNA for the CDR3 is TGTGCCAGCAGCCAGACTAGCGGGAGGTTTGAGCAGTTCTTC.

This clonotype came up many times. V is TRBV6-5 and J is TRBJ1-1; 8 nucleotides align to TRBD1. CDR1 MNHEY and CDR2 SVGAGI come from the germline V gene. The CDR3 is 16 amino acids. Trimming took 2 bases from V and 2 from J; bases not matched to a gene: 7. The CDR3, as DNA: TGTGCCAGCAGTTACGGCCCGACAGGGGCCAACACTGAAGCTTTCTTT. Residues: CASSYGPTGANTEAFF.